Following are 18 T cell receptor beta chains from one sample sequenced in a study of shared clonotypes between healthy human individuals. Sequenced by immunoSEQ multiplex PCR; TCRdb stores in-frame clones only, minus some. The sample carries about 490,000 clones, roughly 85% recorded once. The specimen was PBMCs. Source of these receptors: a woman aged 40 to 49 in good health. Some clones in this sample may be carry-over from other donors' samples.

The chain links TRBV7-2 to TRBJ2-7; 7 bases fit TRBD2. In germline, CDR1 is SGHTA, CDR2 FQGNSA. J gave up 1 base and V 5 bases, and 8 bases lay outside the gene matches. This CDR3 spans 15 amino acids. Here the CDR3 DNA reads TGTGCCAGCAGCGAGGGACTACACTTTTCCTACGAGCAGTACTTC. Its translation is CASSEGLHFSYEQYF. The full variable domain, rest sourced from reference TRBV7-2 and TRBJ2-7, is GAGVSQSPSNKVTEKGKDVELRCDPISGHTALYWYRQSLGQGLEFLIYFQGNSAPDKSGLPSDRFSAERTGGSVSTLTIQRTQQEDSAVYLCASSEGLHFSYEQYFGPGTRLTVT.

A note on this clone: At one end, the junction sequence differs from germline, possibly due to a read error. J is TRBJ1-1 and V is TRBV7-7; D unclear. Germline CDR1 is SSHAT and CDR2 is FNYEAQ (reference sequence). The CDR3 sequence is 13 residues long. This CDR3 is CASSLGENTEAFF. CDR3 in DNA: TGTGCTAGCAGTCTAGGAGAGAACACTGAAGCTTTCTTT.

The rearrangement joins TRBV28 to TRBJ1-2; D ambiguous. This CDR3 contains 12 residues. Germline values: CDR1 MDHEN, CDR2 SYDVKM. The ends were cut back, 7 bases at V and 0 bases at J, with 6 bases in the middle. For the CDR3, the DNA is TGTGCCAGCATCCGGGCTAACTATGGCTACACCTTC. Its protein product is CASIRANYGYTF.

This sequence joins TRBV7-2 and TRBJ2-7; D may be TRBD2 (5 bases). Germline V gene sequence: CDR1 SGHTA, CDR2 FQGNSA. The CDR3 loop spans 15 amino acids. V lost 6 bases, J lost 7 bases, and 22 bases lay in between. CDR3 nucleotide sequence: TGTGCCAGCAGATCGGCGAGCGGAGCCCCGGGAGAGCAGTACTTC. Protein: CASRSASGAPGEQYF. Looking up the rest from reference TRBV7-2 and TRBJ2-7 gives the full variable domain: GAGVSQSPSNKVTEKGKDVELRCDPISGHTALYWYRQSLGQGLEFLIYFQGNSAPDKSGLPSDRFSAERTGGSVSTLTIQRTQQEDSAVYLCASRSASGAPGEQYFGPGTRLTVT.

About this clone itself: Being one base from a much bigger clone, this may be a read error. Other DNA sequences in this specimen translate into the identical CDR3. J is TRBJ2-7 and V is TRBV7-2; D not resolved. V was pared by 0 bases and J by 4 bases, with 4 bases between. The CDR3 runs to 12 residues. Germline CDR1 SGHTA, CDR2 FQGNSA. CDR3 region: CASSLARYEQYF. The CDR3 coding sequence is TGTGCCAGCAGCTTAGCGCGGTACGAGCAGTACTTC.

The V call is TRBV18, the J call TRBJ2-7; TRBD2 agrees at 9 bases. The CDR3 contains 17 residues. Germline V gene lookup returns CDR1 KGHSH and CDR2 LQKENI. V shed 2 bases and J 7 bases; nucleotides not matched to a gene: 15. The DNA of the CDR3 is TGTGCCAGCTCACCATCCCGCTCGGGCCTAGCGGGAACAGAGCAGTACTTC. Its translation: CASSPSRSGLAGTEQYF.

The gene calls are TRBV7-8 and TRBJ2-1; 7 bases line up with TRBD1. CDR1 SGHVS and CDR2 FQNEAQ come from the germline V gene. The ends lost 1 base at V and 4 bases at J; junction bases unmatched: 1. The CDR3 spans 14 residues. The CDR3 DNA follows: TGTGCCAGCAGCTTAGTGGGACAGTACAATGAGCAGTTCTTC. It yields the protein CASSLVGQYNEQFF.

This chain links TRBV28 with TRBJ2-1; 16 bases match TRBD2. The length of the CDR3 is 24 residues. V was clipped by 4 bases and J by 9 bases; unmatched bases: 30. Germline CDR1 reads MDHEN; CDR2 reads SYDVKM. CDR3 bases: TGTGCCAGCAGTTCGCCTTCCATACAGGGCCCGGGACTAGCGGGAGGGCGGGTGGTGGGTGAGCAGTTCTTC. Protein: CASSSPSIQGPGLAGGRVVGEQFF. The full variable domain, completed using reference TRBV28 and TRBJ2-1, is DVKVTQSSRYLVKRTGEKVFLECVQDMDHENMFWYRQDPGLGLRLIYFSYDVKMKEKGDIPEGYSVSREKKERFSLILESASTNQTSMYLCASSSPSIQGPGLAGGRVVGEQFFGPGTRLTVL.

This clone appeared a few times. Here the CDR3 reads CASSLLGTTNEKLFF. The CDR3 DNA sequence: TGTGCCAGCAGTTTGTTGGGGACGACTAATGAAAAACTGTTTTTT. The chain joins TRBV6-6 to TRBJ1-4, with D perhaps matching TRBD1 (5 bases). The CDR3 extends over 15 amino acids. CDR1 MNHNY and CDR2 SVGAGI come from the germline V gene (reference sequence). V shed 4 bases and J shed 2 bases, with 11 bases lying between them.

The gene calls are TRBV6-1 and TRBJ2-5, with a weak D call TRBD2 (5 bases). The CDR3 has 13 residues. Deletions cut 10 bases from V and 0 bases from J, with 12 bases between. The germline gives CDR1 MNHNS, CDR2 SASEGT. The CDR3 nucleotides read TGTGCCACCGGGGTCGTGTACCAAGAGACCCAGTACTTC. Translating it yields CATGVVYQETQYF.

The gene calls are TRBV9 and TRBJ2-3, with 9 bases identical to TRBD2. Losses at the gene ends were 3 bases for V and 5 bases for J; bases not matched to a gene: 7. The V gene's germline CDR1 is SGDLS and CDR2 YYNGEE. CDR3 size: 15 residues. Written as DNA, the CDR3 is TGTGCCAGCAGCGGATCTAGCGGGATCATAGATACGCAGTATTTT. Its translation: CASSGSSGIIDTQYF.

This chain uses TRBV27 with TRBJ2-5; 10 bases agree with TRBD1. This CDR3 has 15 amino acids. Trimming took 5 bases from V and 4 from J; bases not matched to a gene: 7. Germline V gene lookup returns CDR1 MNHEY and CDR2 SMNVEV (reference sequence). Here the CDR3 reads CASSASGQGVETQYF. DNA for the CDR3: TGTGCCAGCAGTGCCTCAGGACAGGGGGTAGAGACCCAGTACTTC.

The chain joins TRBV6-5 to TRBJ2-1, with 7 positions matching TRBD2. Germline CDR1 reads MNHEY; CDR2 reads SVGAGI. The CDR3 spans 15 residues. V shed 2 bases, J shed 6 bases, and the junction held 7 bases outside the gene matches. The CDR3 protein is CASSYQGLQSNEQFF. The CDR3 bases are TGTGCCAGCAGTTACCAGGGACTACAATCCAATGAGCAGTTCTTC.

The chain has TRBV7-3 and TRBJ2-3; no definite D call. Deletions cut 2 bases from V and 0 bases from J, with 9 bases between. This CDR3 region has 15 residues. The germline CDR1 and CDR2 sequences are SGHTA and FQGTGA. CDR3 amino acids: CASSLYGSSTDTQYF. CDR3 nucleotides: TGTGCCAGCAGCTTATACGGCTCCAGCACAGATACGCAGTATTTT.

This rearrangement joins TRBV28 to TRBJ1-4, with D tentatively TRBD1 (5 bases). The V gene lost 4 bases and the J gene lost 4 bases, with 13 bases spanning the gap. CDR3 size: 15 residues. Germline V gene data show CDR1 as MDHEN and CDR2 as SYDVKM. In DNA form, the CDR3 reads TGTGCCAGCAGTTCTCCCGGGGCTCGTAATGAAAAACTGTTTTTT. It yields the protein CASSSPGARNEKLFF.

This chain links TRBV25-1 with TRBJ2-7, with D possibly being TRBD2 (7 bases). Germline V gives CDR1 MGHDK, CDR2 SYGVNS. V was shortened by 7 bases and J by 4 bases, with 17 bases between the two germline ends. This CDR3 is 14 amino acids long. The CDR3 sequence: CASNGGGGKYEQYF. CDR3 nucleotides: TGTGCCAGCAATGGAGGGGGAGGGAAGTACGAGCAGTACTTC.

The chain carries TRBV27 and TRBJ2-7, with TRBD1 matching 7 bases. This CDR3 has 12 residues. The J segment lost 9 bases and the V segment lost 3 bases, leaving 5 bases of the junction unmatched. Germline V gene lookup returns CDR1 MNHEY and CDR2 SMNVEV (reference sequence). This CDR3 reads CASSLTGTGQYF. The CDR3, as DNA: TGTGCCAGCAGTTTGACAGGGACCGGGCAGTACTTC.

The CDR3 DNA is TGTGCCAGCAGTTACTCGGAGACCCAGTACTTC. It codes for CASSYSETQYF. V gene TRBV2 combines with J gene TRBJ2-5, with unresolved D. CDR1 and CDR2 from the germline V gene are SNHLY and FYNNEI. The CDR3 is 11 amino acids. V gave up 5 bases and J gave up 5 bases, with 6 bases separating them.